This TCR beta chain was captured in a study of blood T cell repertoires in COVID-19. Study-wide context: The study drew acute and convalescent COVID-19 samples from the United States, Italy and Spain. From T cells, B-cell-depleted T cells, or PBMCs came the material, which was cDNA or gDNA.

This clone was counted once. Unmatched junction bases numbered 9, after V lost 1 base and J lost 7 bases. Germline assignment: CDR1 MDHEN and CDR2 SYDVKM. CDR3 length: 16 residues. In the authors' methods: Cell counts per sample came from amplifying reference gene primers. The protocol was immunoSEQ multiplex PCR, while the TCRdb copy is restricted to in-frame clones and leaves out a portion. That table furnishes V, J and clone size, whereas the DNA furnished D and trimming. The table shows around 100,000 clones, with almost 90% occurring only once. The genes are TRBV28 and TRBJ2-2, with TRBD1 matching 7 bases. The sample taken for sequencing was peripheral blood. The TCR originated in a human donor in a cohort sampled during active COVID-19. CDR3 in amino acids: CASSLLTATGYGELFF. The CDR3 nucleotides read TGTGCCAGCAGTTTATTGACTGCGACAGGGTACGGGGAGCTGTTTTTT.